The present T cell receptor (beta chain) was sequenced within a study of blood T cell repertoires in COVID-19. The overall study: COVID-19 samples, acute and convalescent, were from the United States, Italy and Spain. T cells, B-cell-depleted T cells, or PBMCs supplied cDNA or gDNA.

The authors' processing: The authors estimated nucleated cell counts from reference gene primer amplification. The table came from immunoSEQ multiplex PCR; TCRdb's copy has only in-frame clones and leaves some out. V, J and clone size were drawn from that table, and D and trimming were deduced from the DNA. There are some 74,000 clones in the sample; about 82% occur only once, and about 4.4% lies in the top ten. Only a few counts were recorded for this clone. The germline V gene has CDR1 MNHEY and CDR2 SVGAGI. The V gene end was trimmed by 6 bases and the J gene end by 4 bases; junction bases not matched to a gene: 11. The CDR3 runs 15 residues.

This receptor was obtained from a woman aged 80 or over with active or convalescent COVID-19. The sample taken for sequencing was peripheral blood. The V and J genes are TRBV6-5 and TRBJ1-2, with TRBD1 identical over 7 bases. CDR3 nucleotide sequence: TGTGCCAGCAGCAGAACCTGGACAGGTATCTATGGCTACACCTTC. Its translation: CASSRTWTGIYGYTF.